This entry describes one TCR beta chain. This sample was included in a study of cytomegalovirus exposure and HLA in healthy donors. The PCR used 60 Vbeta and 13 Jbeta primers. Using immunoSEQ multiplex PCR, the repertoire was profiled, and TCRdb retains in-frame clones only, with some absent. Among approximately 150,000 clones listed, roughly 80% were seen once. The ends were cut back, 4 bases at V and 4 bases at J, with 26 bases in the middle. CDR1 MDHEN and CDR2 SYDVKM come from the germline V gene. CDR3 length: 19 residues. The receptor was isolated from a female donor in good health and CMV-seronegative. The sequencing sample was made of PBMCs. The rearrangement joins TRBV28 to TRBJ2-1; D may be TRBD2 (6 bases). The CDR3 coding sequence is TGTGCCAGCAGTTCCCCCCGGGACTCGGGGAGGCCAGGGTACAATGAGCAGTTCTTC. Amino acids: CASSSPRDSGRPGYNEQFF. Looking up the rest from reference TRBV28 and TRBJ2-1 gives the full variable domain: DVKVTQSSRYLVKRTGEKVFLECVQDMDHENMFWYRQDPGLGLRLIYFSYDVKMKEKGDIPEGYSVSREKKERFSLILESASTNQTSMYLCASSSPRDSGRPGYNEQFFGPGTRLTVL.